This TCR beta chain is drawn from a study of blood T cell repertoires in COVID-19. Here immunoSEQ multiplex PCR was the method, and the copy in TCRdb shows in-frame clones only, minus some. Here the sample spans approximately 300,000 clones, roughly 86% being singletons. CDR1 is SGHTA, CDR2 FQGNSA, per germline. This CDR3 is built from 15 residues. V lost 4 bases, J lost 3 bases, and 15 bases lay in between. The chain couples TRBV7-2 to TRBJ1-2, with a weak D call TRBD1 (5 bases). This TCR was recovered from a woman aged 45-60 years with acute or convalescent COVID-19. Sequencing was carried out using peripheral blood. The CDR3 protein is CASSSDVLGDYGYTF. The CDR3 DNA is TGTGCCAGCAGCTCTGACGTCCTAGGGGACTATGGCTACACCTTC. The complete variable domain, with remaining parts taken from reference TRBV7-2 and TRBJ1-2, reads GAGVSQSPSNKVTEKGKDVELRCDPISGHTALYWYRQSLGQGLEFLIYFQGNSAPDKSGLPSDRFSAERTGGSVSTLTIQRTQQEDSAVYLCASSSDVLGDYGYTFGSGTRLTVV.